The 17 T cell receptor beta chains below all came from one sample that was sequenced in a study of T cell responses to AZD1222 COVID-19 vaccine. Using immunoSEQ multiplex PCR, the repertoire was profiled, and TCRdb retains in-frame clones only, with some absent. The sample contains some 120,000 clones, 86% of which appear only once. Sequences were derived from peripheral blood, sampled on day 0 of AZD1222 vaccination. Every receptor here comes from an adult in good health.

The rearrangement uses TRBV16 and TRBJ1-6; no firm D call. V shed 4 bases and J shed 14 bases, with 21 bases lying between them. CDR1 is KGHSY, CDR2 FQNENV, per germline. CDR3 length: 15 residues. The CDR3 reads CASSLGSGGILALHF. The DNA for the CDR3 is TGTGCCAGCAGCCTCGGCAGCGGAGGAATTTTGGCCCTCCACTTT. The full variable domain, in which reference TRBV16 and TRBJ1-6 provide the parts outside the CDR3, is GEEVAQTPKHLVRGEGQKAKLYCAPIKGHSYVFWYQQVLKNEFKFLISFQNENVFDETGMPKERFSAKCLPNSPCSLEIQATKLEDSAVYFCASSLGSGGILALHFGNGTRLTVT.

This chain uses TRBV9 with TRBJ2-1; 7 positions agree with TRBD2. The V segment lost 0 bases and the J segment 8 bases; nucleotides outside the gene matches: 2. The germline V gene encodes CDR1 SGDLS and CDR2 YYNGEE. This CDR3 contains 13 residues. CDR3 protein: CASSVGGGDEQFF. The CDR3 bases are TGTGCCAGCAGCGTAGGGGGAGGGGATGAGCAGTTCTTC.

The chain combines TRBV18 with TRBJ1-2; D may be TRBD1 (6 bases). CDR3 length: 19 residues. Trimming removed 0 bases at V and 0 bases at J, with 20 bases between. Per germline, CDR1 KGHSH and CDR2 LQKENI. The CDR3: CASSPPNDRPGTSNYGYTF. The CDR3 DNA follows: TGTGCCAGCTCACCACCAAACGACAGGCCGGGGACATCTAACTATGGCTACACCTTC.

V is TRBV11-1 and J is TRBJ1-6; D might be TRBD1 (5 bases). V shed 3 bases and J shed 6 bases, with 12 bases lying between them. Germline V lookup: CDR1 SGHAT, CDR2 FQDESV (reference sequence). This CDR3 comprises 15 residues. The CDR3 reads CASSFTRESNSPLHF. The CDR3 bases are TGTGCCAGCAGCTTTACCAGGGAATCTAATTCACCCCTCCACTTT. Looking up the rest from reference TRBV11-1 and TRBJ1-6 gives the full variable domain: EAEVAQSPRYKITEKSQAVAFWCDPISGHATLYWYRQILGQGPELLVQFQDESVVDDSQLPKDRFSAERLKGVDSTLKIQPAELGDSAMYLCASSFTRESNSPLHFGNGTRLTVT.

V is TRBV9 and J is TRBJ1-3; possible D gene TRBD1, 5 bases. Trimming stripped 0 bases from V and 4 bases from J, with 8 bases between. CDR1 SGDLS and CDR2 YYNGEE come from the germline V gene. This CDR3 has 14 amino acids. CDR3 sequence: CASSVAGFGNTIYF. The CDR3 nucleotides are TGTGCCAGCAGCGTAGCAGGGTTCGGAAACACCATATATTTT.

This chain joins TRBV19 and TRBJ1-3; 9 nucleotides align to TRBD1. Germline values: CDR1 LNHDA, CDR2 SQIVND (reference sequence). With 5 bases clipped from V and 2 bases from J, the junction kept 7 bases outside the gene matches. The CDR3 is 16 residues long. DNA of the CDR3: TGTGCCAGTAGTTTCTACGGACAGGGGACTGGAAACACCATATATTTT. This translates into CASSFYGQGTGNTIYF.

CDR3 DNA sequence: TGTGCAAGTCGCTTGTACGGGAACACCGGGGAGCTGTTTTTT. Translating gives CASRLYGNTGELFF. The rearrangement uses TRBV12-2 and TRBJ2-2; no check of the table's D call, TRBD2, against the DNA was made. TRBV12-2 is a known pseudogene. This CDR3 region has 14 residues.

The chain combines TRBV10-3 with TRBJ1-1, with TRBD1 as a possible D gene (5 bases). Per germline, CDR1 ENHRY and CDR2 SYGVKD. The V gene lost 3 bases and the J gene lost 3 bases, with 11 bases spanning the gap. This CDR3 is 14 amino acids long. In DNA, the CDR3 is TGTGCCATCAGTGATCGTCAGGGAGACACTGAAGCTTTCTTT. Protein: CAISDRQGDTEAFF.

The V and J genes are TRBV7-9 and TRBJ1-4; 9 bases agree with TRBD1. The CDR3 totals 19 residues. Germline V gene sequence: CDR1 SEHNR, CDR2 FQNEAQ (reference sequence). The V gene end was trimmed by 2 bases and the J gene end by 2 bases; junction bases not matched to a gene: 12. For the CDR3, the DNA is TGTGCCAGCAGCTTAAGGGACAGGGCGAACCGCGGGACTAATGAAAAACTGTTTTTT. Its translation: CASSLRDRANRGTNEKLFF.

The rearrangement joins TRBV12-3 or TRBV12-4 to TRBJ1-5; D is undetermined. CDR3 size: 13 residues. The V and J ends lost 4 bases and 6 bases respectively, with 10 bases between them. The DNA of the CDR3 is TGTGCCAGCAGTTCCACAGCAGGTCAGCCCCAGCATTTT. Residues: CASSSTAGQPQHF.

The J gene is TRBJ1-6, the V gene TRBV7-6; TRBD1 aligns across 9 bases. Germline V gene lookup returns CDR1 SGHVS and CDR2 FNYEAQ. The CDR3 has 15 amino acids. After removal of 5 bases from V and 7 bases from J, the junction contained 6 bases not matched to a gene. The chain's CDR3 is CASSRGQGVNSPLHF. CDR3 in DNA: TGTGCCAGCAGCAGGGGACAGGGAGTCAATTCACCCCTCCACTTT.

The rearrangement links TRBV6-5 to TRBJ2-1; the D gene is possibly TRBD2 (6 bases). V lost 0 bases, J lost 7 bases, and 16 bases lay in between. The CDR3 has 16 residues. Germline V lookup: CDR1 MNHEY, CDR2 SVGAGI. CDR3 region: CASSYSLSAGGNEQFF. CDR3 coding DNA: TGTGCCAGCAGTTACTCGTTATCAGCTGGGGGGAATGAGCAGTTCTTC.

The V call is TRBV5-5, the J call TRBJ2-3; 7 bases agree with TRBD2. The CDR3 extends over 15 amino acids. Trimming took 3 bases from V and 8 from J; bases not matched to a gene: 12. The germline V gene has CDR1 SGHKS and CDR2 YYEKEE (reference sequence). This CDR3 reads CASSSSGGFEGTQYF. For the CDR3, the DNA is TGTGCCAGCAGCTCTTCCGGGGGGTTTGAGGGTACGCAGTATTTT.

The chain carries TRBV6-5 and TRBJ2-7; D not certain. The CDR3 spans 14 residues. CDR1 is MNHEY and CDR2 is SVGAGI in the germline V gene. V lost 8 bases to trimming and J lost 3 bases, with 17 bases between them. The CDR3 region is CASSPGSAVYEQYF. CDR3 DNA sequence: TGTGCCAGCTCCCCAGGCAGCGCGGTCTACGAGCAGTACTTC.

V gene TRBV5-1 combines with J gene TRBJ2-1, with 13 bases fitting TRBD2. This CDR3 has 19 residues. Germline V CDR1 and CDR2: SGHRS, YFSETQ. The J segment lost 6 bases and the V segment lost 1 base, leaving 13 bases of the junction unmatched. As DNA, the CDR3 is TGCGCCAGCAGCTTGATCGGAGCAGCCGGGACTAGCGGGGTCAATGAGCAGTTCTTC. Translating it yields CASSLIGAAGTSGVNEQFF. Full variable domain (missing parts from reference TRBV5-1 and TRBJ2-1): KAGVTQTPRYLIKTRGQQVTLSCSPISGHRSVSWYQQTPGQGLQFLFEYFSETQRNKGNFPGRFSGRQFSNSRSEMNVSTLELGDSALYLCASSLIGAAGTSGVNEQFFGPGTRLTVL.

The CDR3 sequence is CASSFAQGIEKLFF. The CDR3 DNA is TGTGCCAGCAGCTTTGCACAGGGAATAGAAAAACTGTTTTTT. The gene calls are TRBV7-6 and TRBJ1-4; D might be TRBD1 (6 bases). CDR1 and CDR2 (germline): SGHVS, FNYEAQ. Deletions cut 3 bases from V and 8 bases from J, with 13 bases between. The CDR3 consists of 14 residues.

The chain carries TRBV4-1 and TRBJ2-1; maybe TRBD1 (6 bases). Germline values: CDR1 MGHRA, CDR2 YSYEKL. The CDR3 covers 15 residues. V shed 0 bases and J shed 4 bases, with 10 bases lying between them. The CDR3 reads CASSQDRTEYNEQFF. In DNA, the CDR3 is TGCGCCAGCAGCCAAGATAGGACAGAATACAATGAGCAGTTCTTC.